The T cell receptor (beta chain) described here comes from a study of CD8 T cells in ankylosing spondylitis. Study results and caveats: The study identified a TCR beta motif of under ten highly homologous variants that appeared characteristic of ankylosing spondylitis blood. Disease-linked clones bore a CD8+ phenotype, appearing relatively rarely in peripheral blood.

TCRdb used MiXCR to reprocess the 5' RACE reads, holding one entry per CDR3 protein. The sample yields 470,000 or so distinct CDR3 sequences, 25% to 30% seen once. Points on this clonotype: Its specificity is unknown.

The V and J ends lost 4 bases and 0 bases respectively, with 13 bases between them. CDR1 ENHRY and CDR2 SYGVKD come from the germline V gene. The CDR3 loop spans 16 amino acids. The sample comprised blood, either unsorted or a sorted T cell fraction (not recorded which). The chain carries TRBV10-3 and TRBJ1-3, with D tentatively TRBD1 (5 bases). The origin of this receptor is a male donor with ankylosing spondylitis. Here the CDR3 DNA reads TGTGCCATCAGTGTGGGGGGAACCCTCTCTGGAAACACCATATATTTT. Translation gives CAISVGGTLSGNTIYF.